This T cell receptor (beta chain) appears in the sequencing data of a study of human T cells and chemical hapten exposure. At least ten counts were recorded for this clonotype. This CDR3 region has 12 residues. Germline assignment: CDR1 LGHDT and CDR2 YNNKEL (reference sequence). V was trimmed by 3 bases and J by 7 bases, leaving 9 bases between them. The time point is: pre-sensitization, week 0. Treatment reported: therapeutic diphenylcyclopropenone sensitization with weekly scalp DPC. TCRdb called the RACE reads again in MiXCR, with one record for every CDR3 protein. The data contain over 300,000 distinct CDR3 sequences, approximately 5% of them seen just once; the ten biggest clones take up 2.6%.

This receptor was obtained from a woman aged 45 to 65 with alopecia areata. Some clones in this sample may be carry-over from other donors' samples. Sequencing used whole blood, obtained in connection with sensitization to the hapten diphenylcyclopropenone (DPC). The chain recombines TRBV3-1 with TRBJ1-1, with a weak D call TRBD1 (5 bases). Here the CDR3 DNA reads TGTGCCAGCAGCCACAGGGTAAATGAAGCTTTCTTT. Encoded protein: CASSHRVNEAFF.